This TCR beta chain was found in a study of identical twins. TCRdb independently ran MiXCR on the 5' RACE reads; one entry per CDR3 protein. The sample contains under 900,000 distinct CDR3 sequences, roughly an eighth of which appear only once. This clonotype was counted ten times or more. Separately, the same data were catalogued under a study of yellow fever vaccine responses in identical twins.

The sample taken for sequencing was PBMCs. The source is a woman between 18 and 30 years old in good health.

The CDR3 coding sequence is TGTGCACTACTAGCGGGGCCAGAGCAGAGAGATACGCAGTATTTT. Amino acid sequence: CALLAGPEQRDTQYF. This chain joins TRBV7-9 and TRBJ2-3, with 10 positions matching TRBD2. CDR3 size: 15 residues. Germline V lookup: CDR1 SEHNR, CDR2 FQNEAQ (reference sequence).